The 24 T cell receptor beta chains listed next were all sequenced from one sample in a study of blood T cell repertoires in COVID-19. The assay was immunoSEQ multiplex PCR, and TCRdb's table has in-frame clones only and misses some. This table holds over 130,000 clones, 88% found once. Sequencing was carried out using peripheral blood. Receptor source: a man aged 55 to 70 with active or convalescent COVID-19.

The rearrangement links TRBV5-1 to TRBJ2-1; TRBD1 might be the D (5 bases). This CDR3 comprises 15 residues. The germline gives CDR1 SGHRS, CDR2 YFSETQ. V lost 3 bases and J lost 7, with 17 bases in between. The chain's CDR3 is CASSSLDKVGNEQFF. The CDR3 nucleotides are TGCGCCAGCAGCTCCTTGGACAAGGTAGGGAATGAGCAGTTCTTC.

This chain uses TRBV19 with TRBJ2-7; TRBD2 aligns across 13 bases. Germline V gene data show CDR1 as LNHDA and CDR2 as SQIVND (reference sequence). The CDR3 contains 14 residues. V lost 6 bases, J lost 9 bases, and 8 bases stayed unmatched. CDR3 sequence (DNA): TGTGCCAGTAGCCATCGACTAGCGGGAGGTCGGCAGTACTTC. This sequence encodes CASSHRLAGGRQYF.

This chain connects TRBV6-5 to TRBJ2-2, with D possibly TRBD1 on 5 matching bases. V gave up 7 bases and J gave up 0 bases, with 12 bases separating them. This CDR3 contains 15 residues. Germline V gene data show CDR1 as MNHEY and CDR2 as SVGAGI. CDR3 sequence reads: CASKEQVANTGELFF. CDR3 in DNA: TGTGCCAGCAAGGAACAGGTCGCGAACACCGGGGAGCTGTTTTTT.

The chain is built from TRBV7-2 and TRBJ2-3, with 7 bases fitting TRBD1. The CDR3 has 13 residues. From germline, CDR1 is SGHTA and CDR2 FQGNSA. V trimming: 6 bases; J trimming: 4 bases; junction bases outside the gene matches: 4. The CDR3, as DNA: TGTGCCAGCAGTCGACAGGGTGCAGATACGCAGTATTTT. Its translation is CASSRQGADTQYF.

The CDR3 nucleotides are TGTGCCAGCAGTTCCGGGGGGCTTTACGAGCAGTACTTC. Its translation is CASSSGGLYEQYF. V and J are TRBV27 and TRBJ2-7; possibly TRBD2 for D (7 bases). V shed 4 bases and J shed 4 bases, with 11 bases lying between them. Germline V CDR1 and CDR2: MNHEY, SMNVEV (reference sequence). CDR3 size: 13 residues.

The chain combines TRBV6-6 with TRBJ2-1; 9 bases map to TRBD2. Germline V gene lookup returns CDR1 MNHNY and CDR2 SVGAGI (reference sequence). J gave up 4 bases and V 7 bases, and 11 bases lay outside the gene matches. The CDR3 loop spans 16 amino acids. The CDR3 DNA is TGTGCCAGCACCCCTTGGGCTAGCGGGAATTACAATGAGCAGTTCTTC. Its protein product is CASTPWASGNYNEQFF.

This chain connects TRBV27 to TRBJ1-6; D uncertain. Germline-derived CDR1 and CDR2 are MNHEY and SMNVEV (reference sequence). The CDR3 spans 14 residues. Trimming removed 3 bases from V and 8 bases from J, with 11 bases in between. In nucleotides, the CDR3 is TGTGCCAGCAGTTTGACGGGATTGGATTCACCCCTCCACTTT. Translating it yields CASSLTGLDSPLHF.

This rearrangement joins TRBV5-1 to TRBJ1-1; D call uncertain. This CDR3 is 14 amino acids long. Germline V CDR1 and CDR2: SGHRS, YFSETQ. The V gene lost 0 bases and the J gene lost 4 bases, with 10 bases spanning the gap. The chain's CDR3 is CASSLELEVTEAFF. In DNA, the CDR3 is TGCGCCAGCAGCTTGGAACTTGAGGTCACTGAAGCTTTCTTT.

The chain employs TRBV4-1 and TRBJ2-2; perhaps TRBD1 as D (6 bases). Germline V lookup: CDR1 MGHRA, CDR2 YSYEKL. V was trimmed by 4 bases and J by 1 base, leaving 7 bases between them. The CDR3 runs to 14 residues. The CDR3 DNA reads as TGCGCCAGCAGCCGACAGGAGAACACCGGGGAGCTGTTTTTT. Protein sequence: CASSRQENTGELFF.

This chain's CDR3 is CASSLSGGHYGYTF. Written as DNA, the CDR3 is TGTGCCAGCAGTTTATCAGGGGGCCACTATGGCTACACCTTC. The rearrangement uses TRBV28 and TRBJ1-2, with 8 bases lining up with TRBD1. Germline V gene lookup returns CDR1 MDHEN and CDR2 SYDVKM. V was pared by 1 base and J by 3 bases, with 1 base of the junction left unmatched. The CDR3 extends over 14 amino acids.

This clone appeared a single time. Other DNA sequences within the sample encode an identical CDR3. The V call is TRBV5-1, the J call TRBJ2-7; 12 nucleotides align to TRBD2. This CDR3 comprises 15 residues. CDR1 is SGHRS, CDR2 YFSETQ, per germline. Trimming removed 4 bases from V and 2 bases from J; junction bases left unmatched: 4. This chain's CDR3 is CASSLAGGGAYEQYF. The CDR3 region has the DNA TGCGCCAGCAGCCTAGCGGGAGGGGGGGCCTACGAGCAGTACTTC.

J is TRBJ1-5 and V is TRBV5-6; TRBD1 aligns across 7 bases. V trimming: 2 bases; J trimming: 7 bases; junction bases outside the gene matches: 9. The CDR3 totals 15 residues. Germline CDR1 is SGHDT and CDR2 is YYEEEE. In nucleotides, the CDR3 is TGTGCCAGCAGCTTATCGACAGGGTTGTCACAGCCCCAGCATTTT. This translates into CASSLSTGLSQPQHF. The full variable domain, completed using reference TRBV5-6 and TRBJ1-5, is DAGVTQSPTHLIKTRGQQVTLRCSPKSGHDTVSWYQQALGQGPQFIFQYYEEEERQRGNFPDRFSGHQFPNYSSELNVNALLLGDSALYLCASSLSTGLSQPQHFGDGTRLSIL.

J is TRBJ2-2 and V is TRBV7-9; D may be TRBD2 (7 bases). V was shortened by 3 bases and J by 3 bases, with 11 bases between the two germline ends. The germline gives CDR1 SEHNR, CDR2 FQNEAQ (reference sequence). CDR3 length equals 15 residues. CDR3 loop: CASSFREGDTGELFF. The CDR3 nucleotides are TGTGCCAGCAGCTTCAGGGAGGGGGACACCGGGGAGCTGTTTTTT.

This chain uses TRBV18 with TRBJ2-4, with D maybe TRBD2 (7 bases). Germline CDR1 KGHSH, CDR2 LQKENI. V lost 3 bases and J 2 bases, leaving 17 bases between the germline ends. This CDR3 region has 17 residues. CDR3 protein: CASSPKGGPLTKNIQYF. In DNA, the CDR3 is TGTGCCAGCTCACCCAAGGGGGGGCCTTTAACCAAAAACATTCAGTACTTC.

DNA of the CDR3: TGTGCCAGTAGTATCCCTAGCAGTGCCAAAAACATTCAGTACTTC. Protein: CASSIPSSAKNIQYF. This chain uses TRBV19 with TRBJ2-4, with a weak D call TRBD2 (5 bases). The CDR3 has 15 amino acids. V was clipped by 3 bases and J by 1 base, with 10 bases between them. The germline V gene encodes CDR1 LNHDA and CDR2 SQIVND (reference sequence).

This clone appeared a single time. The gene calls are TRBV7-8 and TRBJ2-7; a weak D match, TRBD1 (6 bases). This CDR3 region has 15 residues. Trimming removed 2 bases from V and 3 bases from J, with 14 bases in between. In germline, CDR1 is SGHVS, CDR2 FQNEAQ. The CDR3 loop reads CASSLSGQPFYEQYF. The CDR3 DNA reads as TGTGCCAGCAGCTTATCAGGACAGCCCTTCTACGAGCAGTACTTC.

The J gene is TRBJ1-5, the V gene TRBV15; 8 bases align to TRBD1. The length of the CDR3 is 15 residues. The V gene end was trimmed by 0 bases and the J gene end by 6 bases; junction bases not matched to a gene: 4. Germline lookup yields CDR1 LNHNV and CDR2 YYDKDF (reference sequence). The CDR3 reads CATSRDRGLIQPQHF. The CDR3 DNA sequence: TGTGCCACCAGCAGAGACAGGGGGCTAATTCAGCCCCAGCATTTT.

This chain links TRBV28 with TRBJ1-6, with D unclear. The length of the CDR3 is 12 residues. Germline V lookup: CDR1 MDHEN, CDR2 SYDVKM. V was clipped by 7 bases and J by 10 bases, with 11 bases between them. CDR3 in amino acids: CASKGPGSPLHF. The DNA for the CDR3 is TGTGCCAGCAAAGGTCCGGGATCACCCCTCCACTTT.

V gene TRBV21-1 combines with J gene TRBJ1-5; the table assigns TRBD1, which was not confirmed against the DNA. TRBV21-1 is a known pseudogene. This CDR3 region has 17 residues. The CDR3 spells CASSKYWDRGICQPQHF. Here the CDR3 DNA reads TGTGCCAGCAGCAAATATTGGGACAGGGGGATTTGTCAGCCCCAGCATTTT.

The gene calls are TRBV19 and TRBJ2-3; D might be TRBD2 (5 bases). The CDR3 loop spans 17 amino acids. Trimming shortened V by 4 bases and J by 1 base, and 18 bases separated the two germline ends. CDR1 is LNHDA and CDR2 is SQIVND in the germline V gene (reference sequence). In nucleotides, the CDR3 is TGTGCCAGTAGTACCCCCCTCGGGAAAGGGCGCACAGATACGCAGTATTTT. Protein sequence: CASSTPLGKGRTDTQYF.

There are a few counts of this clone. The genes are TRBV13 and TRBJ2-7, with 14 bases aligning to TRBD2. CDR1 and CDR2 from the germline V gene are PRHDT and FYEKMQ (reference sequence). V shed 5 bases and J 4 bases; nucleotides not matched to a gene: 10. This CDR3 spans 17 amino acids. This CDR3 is CASSPPGLAGVSYEQYF. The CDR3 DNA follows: TGTGCCAGCAGCCCCCCGGGACTAGCGGGAGTAAGTTACGAGCAGTACTTC.

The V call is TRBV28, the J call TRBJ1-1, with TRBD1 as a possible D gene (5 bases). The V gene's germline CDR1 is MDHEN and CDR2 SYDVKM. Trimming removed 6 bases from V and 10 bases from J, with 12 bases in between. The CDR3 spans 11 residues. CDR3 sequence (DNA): TGTGCCAGCAGCACAGGATTCAGAGCTTTCTTT. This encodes CASSTGFRAFF.

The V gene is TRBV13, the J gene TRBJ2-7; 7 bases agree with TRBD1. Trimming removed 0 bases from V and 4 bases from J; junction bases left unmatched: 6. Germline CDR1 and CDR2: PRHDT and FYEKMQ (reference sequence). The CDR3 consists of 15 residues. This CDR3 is CASSLGPGQRYEQYF. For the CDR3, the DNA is TGTGCCAGCAGCTTAGGTCCGGGACAGCGATACGAGCAGTACTTC.

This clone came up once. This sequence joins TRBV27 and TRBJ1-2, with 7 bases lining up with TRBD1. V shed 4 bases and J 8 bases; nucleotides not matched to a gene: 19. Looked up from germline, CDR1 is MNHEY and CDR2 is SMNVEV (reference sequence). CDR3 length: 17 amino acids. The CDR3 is CASSSYRGRNQVLGYTF. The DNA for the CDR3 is TGTGCCAGCAGTTCATACAGGGGACGTAACCAAGTATTGGGCTACACCTTC.